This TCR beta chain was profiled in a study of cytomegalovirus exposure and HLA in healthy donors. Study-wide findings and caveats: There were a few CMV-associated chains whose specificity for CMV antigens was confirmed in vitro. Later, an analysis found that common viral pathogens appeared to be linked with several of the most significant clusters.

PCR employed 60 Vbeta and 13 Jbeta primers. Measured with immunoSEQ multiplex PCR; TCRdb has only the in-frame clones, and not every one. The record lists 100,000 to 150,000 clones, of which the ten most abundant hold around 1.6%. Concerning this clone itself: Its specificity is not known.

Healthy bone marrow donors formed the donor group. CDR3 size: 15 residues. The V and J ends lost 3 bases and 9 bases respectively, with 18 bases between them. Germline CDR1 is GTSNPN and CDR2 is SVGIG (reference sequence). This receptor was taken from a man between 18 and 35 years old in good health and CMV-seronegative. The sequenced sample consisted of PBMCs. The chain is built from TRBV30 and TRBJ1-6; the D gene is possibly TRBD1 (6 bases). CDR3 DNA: TGTGCCTGGAGGACAGGCCAACCGGGATTTTCACCCCTCCACTTT. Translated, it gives CAWRTGQPGFSPLHF.